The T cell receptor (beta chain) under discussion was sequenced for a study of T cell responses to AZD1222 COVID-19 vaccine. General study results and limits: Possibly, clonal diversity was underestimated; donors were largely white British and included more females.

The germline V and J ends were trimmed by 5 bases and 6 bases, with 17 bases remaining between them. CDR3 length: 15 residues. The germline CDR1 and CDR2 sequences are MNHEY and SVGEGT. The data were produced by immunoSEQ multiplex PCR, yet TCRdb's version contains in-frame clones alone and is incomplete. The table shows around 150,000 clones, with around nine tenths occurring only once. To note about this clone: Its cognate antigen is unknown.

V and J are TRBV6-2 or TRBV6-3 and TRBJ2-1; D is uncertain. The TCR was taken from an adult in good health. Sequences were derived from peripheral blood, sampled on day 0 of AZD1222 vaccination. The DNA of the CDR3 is TGTGCCAGCAGTCCCCGGGCCCTCAGGCGCAATGAGCAGTTCTTC. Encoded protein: CASSPRALRRNEQFF.